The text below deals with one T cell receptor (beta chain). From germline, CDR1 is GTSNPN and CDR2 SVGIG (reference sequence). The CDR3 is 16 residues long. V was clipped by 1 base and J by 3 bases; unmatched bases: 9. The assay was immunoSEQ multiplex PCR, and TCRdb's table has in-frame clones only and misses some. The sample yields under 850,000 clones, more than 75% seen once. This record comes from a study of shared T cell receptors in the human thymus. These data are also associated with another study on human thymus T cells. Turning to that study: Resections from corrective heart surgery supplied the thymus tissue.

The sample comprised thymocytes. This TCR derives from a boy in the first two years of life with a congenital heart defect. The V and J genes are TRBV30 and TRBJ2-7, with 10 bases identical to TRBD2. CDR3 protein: CAWSDSSGRALYEQYF. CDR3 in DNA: TGTGCCTGGAGTGACTCCAGCGGGAGGGCCCTCTACGAGCAGTACTTC.